A selection of T cell receptor beta chains follows, all from one sample in a study of blood T cell repertoires in COVID-19. Profiled with immunoSEQ multiplex PCR; TCRdb holds only in-frame clones, not every one. Of approximately 160,000 clones in the sample, 70% to 90% are singletons; the top ten hold 4.5% to 7.5%. The sequenced sample consisted of PBMCs or T cells enriched from blood (not recorded which). The receptors derive from a man in his forties who had recovered from COVID-19. The CDR3 runs from the conserved cysteine through the conserved F or W. The D gene is left open where the match is weak. The size entry is marked missing in some rows and otherwise reads once, few, many or a size class.

CDR3 protein: CASSYPQGYYGYTF
CDR3 DNA: TGTGCCAGCAGTTACCCACAGGGGTACTATGGCTACACCTTC
D gene: TRBD1
V gene: TRBV6-6
J gene: TRBJ1-2
clone size: .

CDR3 protein: CASSITWEAENYNSPLHF
CDR3 DNA: TGTGCCAGCAGTATAACCTGGGAGGCCGAAAACTATAATTCACCCCTCCACTTT
D gene: .
V gene: TRBV6-2/TRBV6-3
J gene: TRBJ1-6
clone size: .

CDR3 protein: CASSLASRGGNTEAFF
CDR3 DNA: TGCGCCAGCAGCTTGGCCTCAAGGGGAGGGAACACTGAAGCTTTCTTT
D gene: .
V gene: TRBV5-1
J gene: TRBJ1-1
clone size: once

CDR3 protein: CANSNYYRRGVEEKLFF
CDR3 DNA: TGTGCCAACTCTAACTACTATAGGAGGGGAGTGGAGGAAAAACTGTTTTTT
D gene: .
V gene: TRBV2
J gene: TRBJ1-4
clone size: .

CDR3 protein: CASSYSQGDYGYTF
CDR3 DNA: TGTGCCAGCAGTTACTCGCAGGGTGACTATGGCTACACCTTC
D gene: .
V gene: TRBV6-5
J gene: TRBJ1-2
clone size: .

CDR3 protein: CASAGTGAMATGELFF
CDR3 DNA: TGTGCCAGCGCCGGGACAGGGGCCATGGCGACCGGGGAGCTGTTTTTT
D gene: TRBD1
V gene: TRBV7-3
J gene: TRBJ2-2
clone size: many

CDR3 protein: CASSSQEGAWGYTF
CDR3 DNA: TGTGCCAGCAGCTCCCAAGAGGGGGCATGGGGCTACACCTTC
D gene: TRBD1
V gene: TRBV5-4
J gene: TRBJ1-2
clone size: .

CDR3 protein: CASSQDHRGYGYTF
CDR3 DNA: TGTGCCAGCAGCCAAGACCACAGGGGCTATGGCTACACCTTC
D gene: TRBD1
V gene: TRBV3-1/TRBV3-2
J gene: TRBJ1-2
clone size: .

CDR3 protein: CASSDGGAGELFF
CDR3 DNA: TGTGCCAGCAGTGACGGGGGCGCCGGGGAGCTGTTTTTT
D gene: .
V gene: TRBV6-4
J gene: TRBJ2-2
clone size: .

CDR3 protein: CASSLGSSYNEQFF
CDR3 DNA: TGTGCCAGCAGCTTAGGCAGCTCCTACAATGAGCAGTTCTTC
D gene: .
V gene: TRBV7-3
J gene: TRBJ2-1
clone size: few

CDR3 protein: CASSPQGGTRSTGELFF
CDR3 DNA: TGTGCCAGTAGTCCACAAGGGGGCACGCGGTCCACCGGGGAGCTGTTTTTT
D gene: TRBD1
V gene: TRBV19
J gene: TRBJ2-2
clone size: .

CDR3 protein: CASSSVTNDQPQHF
CDR3 DNA: TGCGCCAGCAGTTCGGTGACAAACGATCAGCCCCAGCATTTT
D gene: .
V gene: TRBV4-1
J gene: TRBJ1-5
clone size: .

CDR3 protein: CASSDGGNTIYF
CDR3 DNA: TGCGCCAGCAGCGACGGCGGGAACACCATATATTTT
D gene: .
V gene: TRBV10-1
J gene: TRBJ1-3
clone size: .

CDR3 protein: CASSLGQGPGELFF
CDR3 DNA: TGTGCCAGCAGCTTAGGACAGGGTCCCGGGGAGCTGTTTTTT
D gene: TRBD1
V gene: TRBV7-3
J gene: TRBJ2-2
clone size: .

CDR3 protein: CASIHRGGNTEAFF
CDR3 DNA: TGTGCCAGTATTCATAGGGGCGGGAACACTGAAGCTTTCTTT
D gene: .
V gene: TRBV19
J gene: TRBJ1-1
clone size: few

CDR3 protein: CATSTGGSTDTQYF
CDR3 DNA: TGTGCCACCAGCACGGGGGGGAGCACAGATACGCAGTATTTT
D gene: TRBD2
V gene: TRBV15
J gene: TRBJ2-3
clone size: few

CDR3 protein: CASGLSSGSVRYSNQPQHF
CDR3 DNA: TGTGCTAGTGGTTTGTCTTCAGGAAGTGTACGGTATAGCAATCAGCCCCAGCATTTT
D gene: .
V gene: TRBV12-5
J gene: TRBJ1-5
clone size: .

CDR3 protein: CASSRSGASTDTQYF
CDR3 DNA: TGCGCCAGCAGTCGTAGCGGGGCTAGCACAGATACGCAGTATTTT
D gene: TRBD2
V gene: TRBV10-1
J gene: TRBJ2-3
clone size: .

CDR3 protein: CASSPQQQQGALNIQYF
CDR3 DNA: TGTGCCAGCTCACCCCAACAACAACAGGGGGCGTTGAACATTCAGTACTTC
D gene: TRBD1
V gene: TRBV18
J gene: TRBJ2-4
clone size: .

CDR3 protein: CASSLSGGALSRGEQYF
CDR3 DNA: TGTGCCAGCTCACTCAGCGGGGGGGCCCTCAGTCGGGGTGAGCAGTACTTC
D gene: TRBD2
V gene: TRBV18
J gene: TRBJ2-7
clone size: once

CDR3 protein: CAWSLVTGVNQPQHF
CDR3 DNA: TGTGCCTGGAGTCTTGTAACAGGGGTCAATCAGCCCCAGCATTTT
D gene: TRBD1
V gene: TRBV30
J gene: TRBJ1-5
clone size: .

CDR3 protein: CASSLLLGQGGSPLHF
CDR3 DNA: TGTGCCAGCAGCTTACTCCTCGGACAGGGCGGCTCACCCCTCCACTTT
D gene: TRBD1
V gene: TRBV7-2
J gene: TRBJ1-6
clone size: .

CDR3 protein: CASSTQGSGYTF
CDR3 DNA: TGTGCCAGCAGCACCCAGGGAAGCGGCTACACCTTC
D gene: .
V gene: TRBV3-1/TRBV3-2
J gene: TRBJ1-2
clone size: .

CDR3 protein: CASSRWSPTGAGELFF
CDR3 DNA: TGTGCCAGCAGCCGCTGGAGCCCGACAGGGGCCGGGGAGCTGTTTTTT
D gene: TRBD1
V gene: TRBV27
J gene: TRBJ2-2
clone size: .

CDR3 protein: CAWTRRGTVSSNGYTF
CDR3 DNA: TGTGCCTGGACACGGCGGGGAACAGTTTCGAGCAATGGCTACACCTTC
D gene: .
V gene: TRBV30
J gene: TRBJ1-2
clone size: .

CDR3 protein: CASSSLQGALGTEAFF
CDR3 DNA: TGTGCCAGCAGTTCCCTACAGGGGGCCCTCGGCACTGAAGCTTTCTTT
D gene: TRBD1
V gene: TRBV6-5
J gene: TRBJ1-1
clone size: .

CDR3 protein: CASGGFGPVGELFF
CDR3 DNA: TGCGCCAGCGGGGGCTTCGGTCCCGTGGGGGAGCTGTTTTTT
D gene: .
V gene: TRBV10-2
J gene: TRBJ2-2
clone size: .

CDR3 protein: CASSPFTSGGAAGELFF
CDR3 DNA: TGTGCCAGCAGTCCGTTCACTAGCGGGGGGGCCGCCGGGGAGCTGTTTTTT
D gene: TRBD2
V gene: TRBV28
J gene: TRBJ2-2
clone size: .

CDR3 protein: CASSYPTGSSNTEAFF
CDR3 DNA: TGTGCCAGCAGCTACCCAACAGGGTCCTCTAACACTGAAGCTTTCTTT
D gene: .
V gene: TRBV7-9
J gene: TRBJ1-1
clone size: .

CDR3 protein: CASTVGGGAREQFF
CDR3 DNA: TGTGCCAGCACTGTTGGCGGGGGGGCTAGGGAGCAGTTCTTC
D gene: TRBD2
V gene: TRBV2
J gene: TRBJ2-1
clone size: .

CDR3 protein: CATHAPSQTGMYGYTF
CDR3 DNA: TGTGCCACCCACGCCCCTTCGCAGACAGGGATGTACGGCTACACCTTC
D gene: TRBD1
V gene: TRBV14
J gene: TRBJ1-2
clone size: .

CDR3 protein: CASSDNRGGRSPLHF
CDR3 DNA: TGTGCCAGCAGCGATAACAGGGGCGGGAGGTCACCCCTCCACTTT
D gene: TRBD1
V gene: TRBV7-6
J gene: TRBJ1-6
clone size: .

CDR3 protein: CASSGQSTNYGYTF
CDR3 DNA: TGTGCCAGCAGTGGACAATCCACCAACTATGGCTACACCTTC
D gene: .
V gene: TRBV27
J gene: TRBJ1-2
clone size: .

CDR3 protein: CASSQDRGVVAFF
CDR3 DNA: TGTGCCAGCAGCCAAGATCGCGGGGTAGTAGCTTTCTTT
D gene: .
V gene: TRBV3-1/TRBV3-2
J gene: TRBJ1-1
clone size: .

CDR3 protein: CASTDRTPQDGYTF
CDR3 DNA: TGTGCCAGTACAGACAGGACCCCTCAGGATGGCTACACCTTC
D gene: .
V gene: TRBV19
J gene: TRBJ1-2
clone size: .

CDR3 protein: CASIPTGQGTRSGNTIYF
CDR3 DNA: TGTGCCAGTATACCAACGGGACAGGGGACCCGCTCTGGAAACACCATATATTTT
D gene: TRBD1
V gene: TRBV19
J gene: TRBJ1-3
clone size: many

CDR3 protein: CAWGQVYEQYF
CDR3 DNA: TGTGCCTGGGGACAGGTCTACGAGCAGTACTTC
D gene: TRBD1
V gene: TRBV30
J gene: TRBJ2-7
clone size: .

CDR3 protein: CASSQGRGPPNSPLHF
CDR3 DNA: TGTGCCAGCAGCCAAGGGCGGGGGCCACCGAATTCACCCCTCCACTTT
D gene: .
V gene: TRBV3-1/TRBV3-2
J gene: TRBJ1-6
clone size: once

CDR3 protein: CASSRDRGQSPLHF
CDR3 DNA: TGTGCCAGCAGCCGCGACAGGGGTCAATCACCCCTCCACTTT
D gene: TRBD1
V gene: TRBV7-9
J gene: TRBJ1-6
clone size: .

CDR3 protein: CASSVGQPAYQETQYF
CDR3 DNA: TGTGCCAGCAGCGTAGGACAGCCCGCCTATCAAGAGACCCAGTACTTC
D gene: .
V gene: TRBV9
J gene: TRBJ2-5
clone size: .

CDR3 protein: CASSPGFNNEQFF
CDR3 DNA: TGTGCCAGCAGCCCAGGATTTAACAATGAGCAGTTCTTC
D gene: .
V gene: TRBV7-9
J gene: TRBJ2-1
clone size: once

CDR3 protein: CATRSRGATEAFF
CDR3 DNA: TGTGCCACCCGATCCCGGGGGGCCACTGAAGCTTTCTTT
D gene: .
V gene: TRBV2
J gene: TRBJ1-1
clone size: .

CDR3 protein: CASSRGQGRRGDYEQYF
CDR3 DNA: TGTGCCAGCAGCCGGGGACAGGGGAGAAGGGGCGACTACGAGCAGTACTTC
D gene: TRBD1
V gene: TRBV6-9
J gene: TRBJ2-7
clone size: few

CDR3 protein: CASNRGVSSYNEQFF
CDR3 DNA: TGTGCCAGCAACCGCGGGGTAAGCTCCTACAATGAGCAGTTCTTC
D gene: .
V gene: TRBV6-5
J gene: TRBJ2-1
clone size: .

CDR3 protein: CASSLGSEAFF
CDR3 DNA: TGTGCCAGCAGCTTAGGGAGTGAAGCTTTCTTT
D gene: .
V gene: TRBV11-2
J gene: TRBJ1-1
clone size: .

CDR3 protein: CAYLTGNTEAFF
CDR3 DNA: TGTGCCTACCTGACAGGGAACACTGAAGCTTTCTTT
D gene: .
V gene: TRBV30
J gene: TRBJ1-1
clone size: .

CDR3 protein: CASSQNAGNYGYTF
CDR3 DNA: TGTGCCAGCAGCCAAAATGCCGGGAACTATGGCTACACCTTC
D gene: .
V gene: TRBV3-1/TRBV3-2
J gene: TRBJ1-2
clone size: .

CDR3 protein: CASSDRTGGARRYTF
CDR3 DNA: TGTGCCAGCAGTGACCGGACAGGGGGCGCGAGACGCTACACCTTC
D gene: TRBD1
V gene: TRBV6-4
J gene: TRBJ1-2
clone size: .

CDR3 protein: CASGRGNTNSPLHF
CDR3 DNA: TGTGCCAGCGGCAGGGGGAACACTAATTCACCCCTCCACTTT
D gene: TRBD1
V gene: TRBV2
J gene: TRBJ1-6
clone size: .

CDR3 protein: CASSLAKTGGNTGELFF
CDR3 DNA: TGTGCCAGCAGCTTGGCGAAGACAGGGGGCAACACCGGGGAGCTGTTTTTT
D gene: TRBD1
V gene: TRBV5-4
J gene: TRBJ2-2
clone size: .

CDR3 protein: CASSAPEGNTEAFF
CDR3 DNA: TGTGCCAGCAGCGCCCCCGAGGGTAACACTGAAGCTTTCTTT
D gene: .
V gene: TRBV6-1
J gene: TRBJ1-1
clone size: .

CDR3 protein: CASSLGDRGHEKLFF
CDR3 DNA: TGTGCCAGCAGCTTAGGGGACAGGGGGCATGAAAAACTGTTTTTT
D gene: TRBD1
V gene: TRBV7-9
J gene: TRBJ1-4
clone size: .